This entry describes one T cell receptor (beta chain). The data derive from a study of cytotoxic CD8 clonotypes in ibrutinib-treated CLL. The CDR3 contains 14 residues. With V trimmed by 6 bases and J by 3 bases, 7 bases remained unmatched. Germline V lookup: CDR1 MGHDK, CDR2 SYGVNS. The method was immunoSEQ multiplex PCR; TCRdb's version includes in-frame clones alone and lacks a portion of them. The sample shows 150,000 or so clones, roughly three quarters of them seen only once. Here the sequenced sample was PBMCs, taken after 12 months of ibrutinib treatment. The receptor was isolated from a human donor with chronic lymphocytic leukemia. This chain uses TRBV25-1 with TRBJ1-1; TRBD1 matches 7 bases. The CDR3 coding sequence is TGTGCCAGCAGAAGGGACAGTTTGTACACTGAAGCTTTCTTT. Its protein product is CASRRDSLYTEAFF. Full variable domain (remainder filled in from reference TRBV25-1 and TRBJ1-1): EADIYQTPRYLVIGTGKKITLECSQTMGHDKMYWYQQDPGMELHLIHYSYGVNSTEKGDLSSESTVSRIRTEHFPLTLESARPSHTSQYLCASRRDSLYTEAFFGQGTRLTVV.